This T cell receptor beta chain was captured in a study of blood T cells in healthy people across ages. Together with a sample-barcoded 5' primer, a J-beta primer mix was included in a second PCR lasting about 6 to 11 cycles. TCRdb ran MiXCR on the 5' RACE reads and lists one entry per CDR3 protein. The sample holds roughly 730,000 distinct CDR3 sequences; around three fifths are singletons and the top ten take roughly 26%. The CDR3 loop spans 15 amino acids. Trimming cost V 5 bases and J 6 bases, with 17 bases left between them. CDR1 is MDHEN, CDR2 SYDVKM, per germline. This chain connects TRBV28 to TRBJ2-1; a weak D match, TRBD2 (6 bases). This sequence originates from a man aged 35-49 years in good health. Sequenced sample: blood. CDR3 sequence: CASSARGISSNEQFF. CDR3 nucleotides: TGTGCCAGCAGTGCCCGCGGGATATCTAGCAATGAGCAGTTCTTC.